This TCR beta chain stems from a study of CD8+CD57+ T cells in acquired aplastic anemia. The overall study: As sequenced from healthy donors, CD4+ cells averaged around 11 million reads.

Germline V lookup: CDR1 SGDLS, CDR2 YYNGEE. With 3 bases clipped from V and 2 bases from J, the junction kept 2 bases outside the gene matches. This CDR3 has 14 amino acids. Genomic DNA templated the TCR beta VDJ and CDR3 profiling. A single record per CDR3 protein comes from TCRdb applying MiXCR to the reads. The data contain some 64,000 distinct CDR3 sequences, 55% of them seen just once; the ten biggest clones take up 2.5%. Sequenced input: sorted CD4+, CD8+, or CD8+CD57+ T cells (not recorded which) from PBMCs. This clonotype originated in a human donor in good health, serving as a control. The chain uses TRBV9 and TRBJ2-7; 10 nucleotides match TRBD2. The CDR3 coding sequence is TGTGCCAGCAGCGGTAGCGGGGGGACCTACGAGCAGTACTTC. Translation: CASSGSGGTYEQYF.